This T cell receptor (beta chain) stems from a study of shared clonotypes between healthy human individuals. Across the study: Per donor, CD8 memory used one plate, CD8 naive used two, CD4 memory used three and CD4 naive used three. Overall study results and limits: Sequencing of the sorted subsets was shown by rarefaction to be incomplete despite large depth.

Each sample came from a Caucasian adult donor living in Nashville, Tennessee. Sequencing was performed with immunoSEQ multiplex PCR; in TCRdb, only in-frame clones are kept and a portion is missing. The table records a few million clones, approximately 90% of them present only once. As regards this clone: Its antigen is still unknown.

The material sequenced was naive CD4+ T cells sorted from blood. Subset reported: CD45RA+ positively selected. The sequence came from a man between 18 and 35 years old in good health.

CDR3 coding DNA: TGTGCCAGCAGGGGACAGGGGGCGCTTGGGACCCAGTACTTC. This gives the protein CASRGQGALGTQYF. V gene TRBV28 combines with J gene TRBJ2-5; 12 bases are shared with TRBD1. With 6 bases clipped from V and 7 bases from J, the junction kept 6 bases outside the gene matches. The germline gives CDR1 MDHEN, CDR2 SYDVKM. The CDR3 extends over 14 amino acids.